This T cell receptor beta chain was captured by sequencing in a study of OX40 agonist ivuxolimab in advanced cancers. Study-wide results and caveats: The authors did not determine the antigen specificity of the expanded peripheral T cells. CD8+ T cells (on average) carried more expanded clones than CD4+ T cells.

Turning to this clone: Its antigen remains unidentified.

The V end was cut by 7 bases, the J end by 0 bases, with 13 bases between. The CDR3 covers 14 residues. Looked up from germline, CDR1 is SGDLS and CDR2 is YYNGEE. Sequenced by immunoSEQ multiplex PCR; TCRdb stores in-frame clones only, minus some. The sample comprises some 150,000 clones, over 75% of which are singletons, and 0.9% to 1.2% rests with the top ten. Any history of autoimmune disease or systemic immunosuppression disqualified patients. The chain carries TRBV9 and TRBJ1-2, with TRBD1 as a possible D gene (6 bases). The source is an adult with an advanced solid tumor such as melanoma, head and neck, liver or kidney cancer. The sample was CD4+ or CD8+ T cells sorted from blood, taken in a trial of the OX40 agonist ivuxolimab. CDR3 loop: CASSTGQTNYGYTF. The DNA of the CDR3 is TGTGCCAGCTCGACAGGACAGACTAACTATGGCTACACCTTC.